These 15 T cell receptor beta chains came from one sample sequenced in a study of blood T cell repertoires in COVID-19. The data were produced by immunoSEQ multiplex PCR, yet TCRdb's version contains in-frame clones alone and is incomplete. Of under 300,000 clones listed, roughly nine tenths were seen once; the top ten hold roughly 6.3%. The sample comprised peripheral blood. All receptors come from a man between 60 and 75 years old with acute or convalescent COVID-19.

The chain employs TRBV2 and TRBJ2-1; 7 nucleotides agree with TRBD1. Germline V gene data show CDR1 as SNHLY and CDR2 as FYNNEI. Unmatched junction bases numbered 10, after V lost 7 bases and J lost 1 base. CDR3 length: 16 amino acids. CDR3 region: CASTYEGDSSYNEQFF. CDR3 nucleotides: TGTGCCAGCACCTACGAGGGGGACAGTTCCTACAATGAGCAGTTCTTC.

The J gene is TRBJ2-2, the V gene TRBV5-1; D is unresolved. The V gene's germline CDR1 is SGHRS and CDR2 YFSETQ. The CDR3 runs to 12 residues. Trimming left V 4 bases short and J 5 bases short, with 6 bases between. This chain's CDR3 is CASSAGTGELFF. In DNA, the CDR3 is TGCGCCAGCAGCGCCGGGACCGGGGAGCTGTTTTTT.

The J gene is TRBJ1-6, the V gene TRBV28; 7 positions agree with TRBD1. CDR3 size: 12 residues. The V gene end was trimmed by 10 bases and the J gene end by 9 bases; junction bases not matched to a gene: 6. CDR1 MDHEN and CDR2 SYDVKM come from the germline V gene. The CDR3 loop reads CATRQGSSPLHF. CDR3 DNA: TGTGCCACCAGACAGGGAAGTTCACCCCTCCACTTT.

V is TRBV18 and J is TRBJ1-2, with D tentatively TRBD1 (6 bases). There are 15 residues in the CDR3. Trimming removed 0 bases from V and 2 bases from J, with 10 bases in between. Germline lookup yields CDR1 KGHSH and CDR2 LQKENI. CDR3 sequence reads: CASSPPVDRNYGYTF. DNA of the CDR3: TGTGCCAGCTCACCACCGGTGGACAGAAACTATGGCTACACCTTC.

Only one count was recorded for this clone. In nucleotides, the CDR3 is TGTGCCAGCAGTTTAATGGGGCAGAACAATTCACCCCTCCACTTT. It encodes CASSLMGQNNSPLHF. The chain couples TRBV27 to TRBJ1-6; a possible D gene is TRBD1 (5 bases). The CDR3 loop spans 15 amino acids. Germline CDR1 MNHEY, CDR2 SMNVEV (reference sequence). V was pared by 2 bases and J by 7 bases, with 12 bases between.

This chain connects TRBV30 to TRBJ1-6; 7 bases match TRBD1. After removal of 5 bases from V and 5 bases from J, the junction contained 6 bases not matched to a gene. This CDR3 region has 14 residues. CDR1 is GTSNPN, CDR2 SVGIG, per germline (reference sequence). CDR3 region: CAWARDSHNSPLHF. CDR3 bases: TGTGCCTGGGCTAGGGACAGCCATAATTCACCCCTCCACTTT.

This chain joins TRBV11-3 and TRBJ2-1; tentatively, D is TRBD2 (5 bases). Germline assignment: CDR1 SGHNT and CDR2 YENEEA. CDR3 length: 16 amino acids. Deletions cut 4 bases from V and 5 bases from J, with 18 bases between. This CDR3 reads CASSSAGGSLHNEQFF. The DNA of the CDR3 is TGTGCCAGCAGCTCCGCGGGCGGGTCACTTCACAATGAGCAGTTCTTC.

The rearrangement uses TRBV25-1 and TRBJ2-1; TRBD2 matches at 9 bases. Per the germline V gene, CDR1 is MGHDK and CDR2 is SYGVNS. Trimming cost V 3 bases and J 3 bases; bases outside gene matches: 3. The CDR3 runs to 15 residues. The CDR3 DNA sequence: TGTGCCAGCAGTGACCTAGCGGGGCGCTACAATGAGCAGTTCTTC. Translation: CASSDLAGRYNEQFF.

The chain is built from TRBV7-2 and TRBJ2-7; 7 bases match TRBD1. Germline lookup yields CDR1 SGHTA and CDR2 FQGNSA. The CDR3 is made up of 14 amino acids. The ends lost 0 bases at V and 4 bases at J; junction bases unmatched: 3. The CDR3 DNA reads TGTGCCAGCAGCTTAGCGGGACAGAGGTACGAGCAGTACTTC. It encodes CASSLAGQRYEQYF.

The chain joins TRBV28 to TRBJ1-4; TRBD1 might be the D (5 bases). This CDR3 has 13 residues. Trimming took 8 bases from V and 8 from J, leaving 15 bases between them. CDR1 and CDR2 (germline): MDHEN, SYDVKM. The CDR3 spells CASALPGVEKLFF. The CDR3 DNA reads as TGTGCCAGCGCCCTCCCGGGGGTCGAAAAACTGTTTTTT.

This chain uses TRBV6-2 or TRBV6-3 with TRBJ1-1; D may be TRBD1 (5 bases). The V end lost 5 bases, the J end lost 2 bases, and 12 bases lay between the germline ends. CDR1 and CDR2 from the germline V gene are MNHEY and SVGEGT. This CDR3 has 14 amino acids. This CDR3 reads CASSRIRGNTEAFF. The DNA of the CDR3 is TGTGCCAGCAGTCGGATAAGGGGCAACACTGAAGCTTTCTTT.

This clone was seen more than once but under ten times. The chain uses TRBV14 and TRBJ1-2; the D gene is possibly TRBD1 (5 bases). CDR3 length: 15 amino acids. V lost 1 base, J lost 6 bases, and 15 bases lay in between. In germline, CDR1 is SGHDN, CDR2 FVKESK. CDR3: CASSQVGTLSNGYTF. CDR3 sequence (DNA): TGTGCCAGCAGCCAAGTCGGGACTCTGTCGAATGGCTACACCTTC.

The V and J genes are TRBV7-2 and TRBJ1-5; D gene unclear. Germline V gene sequence: CDR1 SGHTA, CDR2 FQGNSA. The CDR3 is 13 amino acids. V was clipped by 3 bases and J by 6 bases, with 9 bases between them. CDR3 loop: CASSFLNGQPQHF. The CDR3 DNA reads as TGTGCCAGCAGCTTTTTGAACGGTCAGCCCCAGCATTTT. Filled out from reference TRBV7-2 and TRBJ1-5, the complete variable domain reads GAGVSQSPSNKVTEKGKDVELRCDPISGHTALYWYRQSLGQGLEFLIYFQGNSAPDKSGLPSDRFSAERTGGSVSTLTIQRTQQEDSAVYLCASSFLNGQPQHFGDGTRLSIL.

The rearrangement links TRBV3-1 (or the pseudogene TRBV3-2) to TRBJ2-7; tentatively, D is TRBD2 (5 bases). The germline gives CDR1 LGHDT, CDR2 YNNKEL (reference sequence). The CDR3 has 13 residues. Trimming stripped 2 bases from V and 6 bases from J, with 11 bases between. The CDR3 bases are TGTGCCAGCAGCCAAAGGCTAGCTTTCGAGCAGTACTTC. Translating it yields CASSQRLAFEQYF.

This sequence joins TRBV7-2 and TRBJ1-6; 9 bases match TRBD1. The CDR3 contains 15 residues. Germline CDR1 and CDR2: SGHTA and FQGNSA. With 3 bases clipped from V and 10 bases from J, the junction kept 7 bases outside the gene matches. The CDR3 DNA reads TGTGCCAGCAGCTTCACAGGGGGCGCACGGTCACCCCTCCACTTT. It codes for CASSFTGGARSPLHF.